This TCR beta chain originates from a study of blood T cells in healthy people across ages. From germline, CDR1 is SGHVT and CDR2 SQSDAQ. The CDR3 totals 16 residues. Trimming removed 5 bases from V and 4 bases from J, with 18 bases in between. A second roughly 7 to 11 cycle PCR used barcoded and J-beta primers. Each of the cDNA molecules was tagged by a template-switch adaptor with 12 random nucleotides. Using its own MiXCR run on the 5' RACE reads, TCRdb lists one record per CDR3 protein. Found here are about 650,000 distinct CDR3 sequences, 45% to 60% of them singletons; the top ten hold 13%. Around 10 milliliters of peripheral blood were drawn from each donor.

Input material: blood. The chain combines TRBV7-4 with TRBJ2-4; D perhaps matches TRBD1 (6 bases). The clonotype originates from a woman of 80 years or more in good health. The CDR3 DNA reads TGTGCCAGCAGCCCCGACAGGAGATTACCTAAAAACATTCAGTACTTC. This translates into CASSPDRRLPKNIQYF.